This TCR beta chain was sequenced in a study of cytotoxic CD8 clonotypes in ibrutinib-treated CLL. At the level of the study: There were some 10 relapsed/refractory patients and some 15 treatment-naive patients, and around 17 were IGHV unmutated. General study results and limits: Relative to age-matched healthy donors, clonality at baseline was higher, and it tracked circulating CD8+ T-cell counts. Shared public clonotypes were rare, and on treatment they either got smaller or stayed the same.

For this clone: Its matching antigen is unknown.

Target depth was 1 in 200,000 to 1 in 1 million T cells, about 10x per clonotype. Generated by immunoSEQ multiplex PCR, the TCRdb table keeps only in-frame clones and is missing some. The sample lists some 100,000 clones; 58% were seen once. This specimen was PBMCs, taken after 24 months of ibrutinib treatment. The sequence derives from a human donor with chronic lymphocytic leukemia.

The CDR3 bases are TGTGCCAGTAGTCTGGGACTAGTTGAATCCGGGGAGCTGTTTTTT. This translates into CASSLGLVESGELFF. The chain recombines TRBV19 with TRBJ2-2; 8 bases agree with TRBD2. The CDR3 totals 15 residues. With 5 bases clipped from V and 6 bases from J, the junction kept 8 bases outside the gene matches. The V gene's germline CDR1 is LNHDA and CDR2 SQIVND (reference sequence).